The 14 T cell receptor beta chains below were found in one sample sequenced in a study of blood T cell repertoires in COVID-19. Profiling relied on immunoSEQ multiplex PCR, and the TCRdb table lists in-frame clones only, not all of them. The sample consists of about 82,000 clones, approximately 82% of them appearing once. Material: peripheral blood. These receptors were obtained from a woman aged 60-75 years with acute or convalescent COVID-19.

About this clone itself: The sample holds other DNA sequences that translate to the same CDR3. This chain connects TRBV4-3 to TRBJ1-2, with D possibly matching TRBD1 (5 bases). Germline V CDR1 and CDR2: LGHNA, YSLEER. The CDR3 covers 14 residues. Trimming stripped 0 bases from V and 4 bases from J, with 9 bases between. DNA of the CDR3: TGCGCCAGCAGCCAAGAGGGGGGGTCCTATGGCTACACCTTC. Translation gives CASSQEGGSYGYTF.

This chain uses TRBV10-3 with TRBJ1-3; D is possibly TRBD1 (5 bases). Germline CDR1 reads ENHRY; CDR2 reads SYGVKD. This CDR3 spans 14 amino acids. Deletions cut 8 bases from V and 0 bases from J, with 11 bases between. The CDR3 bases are TGTGCCATCGAAGACAGCCGCTCTGGAAACACCATATATTTT. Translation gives CAIEDSRSGNTIYF.

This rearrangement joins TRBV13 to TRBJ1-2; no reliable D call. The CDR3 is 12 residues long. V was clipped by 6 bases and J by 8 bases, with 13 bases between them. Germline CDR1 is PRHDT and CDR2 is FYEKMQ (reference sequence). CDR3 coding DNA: TGTGCCAGCAGTACCGACATCAGGGGCTACACCTTC. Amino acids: CASSTDIRGYTF.

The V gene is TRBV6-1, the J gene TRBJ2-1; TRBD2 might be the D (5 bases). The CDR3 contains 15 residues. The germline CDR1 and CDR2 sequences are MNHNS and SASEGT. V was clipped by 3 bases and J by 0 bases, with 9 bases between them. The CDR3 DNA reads TGTGCCAGCAGTGATTTGGCGGGCTCCTACAATGAGCAGTTCTTC. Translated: CASSDLAGSYNEQFF.

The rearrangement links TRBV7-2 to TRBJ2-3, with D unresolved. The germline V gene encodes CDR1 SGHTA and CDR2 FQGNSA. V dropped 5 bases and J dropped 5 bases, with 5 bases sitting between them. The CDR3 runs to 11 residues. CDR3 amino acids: CASSPQDTQYF. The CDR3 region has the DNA TGTGCCAGCAGCCCCCAAGATACGCAGTATTTT.

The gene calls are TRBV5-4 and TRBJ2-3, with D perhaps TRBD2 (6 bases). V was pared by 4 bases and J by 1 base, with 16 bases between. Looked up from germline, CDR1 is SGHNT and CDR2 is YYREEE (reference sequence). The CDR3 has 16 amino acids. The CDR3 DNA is TGTGCCAGCAGCCCATCGGAGACGGGGGGCACAGATACGCAGTATTTT. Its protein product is CASSPSETGGTDTQYF.

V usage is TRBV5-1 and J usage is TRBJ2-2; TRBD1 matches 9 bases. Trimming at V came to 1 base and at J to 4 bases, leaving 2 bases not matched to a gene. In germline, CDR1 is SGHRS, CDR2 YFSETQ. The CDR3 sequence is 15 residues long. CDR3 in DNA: TGCGCCAGCAGCTTGCGGGACAGGGTCACCGGGGAGCTGTTTTTT. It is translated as CASSLRDRVTGELFF.

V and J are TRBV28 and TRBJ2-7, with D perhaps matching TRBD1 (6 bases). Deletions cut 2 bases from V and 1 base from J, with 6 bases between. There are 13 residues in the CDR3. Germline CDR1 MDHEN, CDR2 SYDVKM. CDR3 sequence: CASSLQGSYEQYF. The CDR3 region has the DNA TGTGCCAGCAGTTTACAGGGGTCCTACGAGCAGTACTTC.

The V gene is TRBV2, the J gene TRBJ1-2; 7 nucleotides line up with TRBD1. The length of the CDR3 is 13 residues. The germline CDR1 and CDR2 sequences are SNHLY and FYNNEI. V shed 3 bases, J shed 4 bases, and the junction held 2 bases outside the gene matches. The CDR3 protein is CASSEGQSYGYTF. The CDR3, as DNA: TGTGCCAGCAGTGAGGGACAGTCCTATGGCTACACCTTC.

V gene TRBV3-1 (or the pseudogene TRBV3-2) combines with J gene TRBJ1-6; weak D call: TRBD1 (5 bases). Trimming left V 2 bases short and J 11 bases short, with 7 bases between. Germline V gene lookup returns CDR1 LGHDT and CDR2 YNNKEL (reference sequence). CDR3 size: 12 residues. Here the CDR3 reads CASSQQGTPLHF. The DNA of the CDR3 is TGTGCCAGCAGCCAACAGGGTACACCCCTCCACTTT.

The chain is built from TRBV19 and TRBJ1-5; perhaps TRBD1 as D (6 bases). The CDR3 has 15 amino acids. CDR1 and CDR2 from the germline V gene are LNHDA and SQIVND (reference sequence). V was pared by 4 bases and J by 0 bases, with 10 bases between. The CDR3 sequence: CASSNTGFSNQPQHF. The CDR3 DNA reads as TGTGCCAGTAGTAATACAGGGTTTAGCAATCAGCCCCAGCATTTT.

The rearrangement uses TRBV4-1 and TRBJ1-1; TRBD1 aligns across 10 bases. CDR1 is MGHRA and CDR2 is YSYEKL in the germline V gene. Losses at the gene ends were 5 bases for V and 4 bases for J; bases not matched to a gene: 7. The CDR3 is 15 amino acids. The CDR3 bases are TGCGCCAGCAGCGGGTCCGGGACAGGGGTCACTGAAGCTTTCTTT. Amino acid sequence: CASSGSGTGVTEAFF.

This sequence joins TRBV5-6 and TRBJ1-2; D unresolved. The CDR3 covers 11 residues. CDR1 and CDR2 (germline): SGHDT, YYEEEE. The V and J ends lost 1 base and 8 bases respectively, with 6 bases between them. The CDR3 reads CASSLSTGYTF. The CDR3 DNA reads TGTGCCAGCAGCTTGTCTACGGGCTACACCTTC. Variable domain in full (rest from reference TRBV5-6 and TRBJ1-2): DAGVTQSPTHLIKTRGQQVTLRCSPKSGHDTVSWYQQALGQGPQFIFQYYEEEERQRGNFPDRFSGHQFPNYSSELNVNALLLGDSALYLCASSLSTGYTFGSGTRLTVV.

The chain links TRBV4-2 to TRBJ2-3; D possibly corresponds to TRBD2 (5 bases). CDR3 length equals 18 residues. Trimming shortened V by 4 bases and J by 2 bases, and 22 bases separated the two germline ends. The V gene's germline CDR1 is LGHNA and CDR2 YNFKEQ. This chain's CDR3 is CASSPLSGNSRSTDTQYF. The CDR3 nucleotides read TGTGCCAGCAGCCCCTTGTCGGGGAATTCACGTTCCACAGATACGCAGTATTTT.